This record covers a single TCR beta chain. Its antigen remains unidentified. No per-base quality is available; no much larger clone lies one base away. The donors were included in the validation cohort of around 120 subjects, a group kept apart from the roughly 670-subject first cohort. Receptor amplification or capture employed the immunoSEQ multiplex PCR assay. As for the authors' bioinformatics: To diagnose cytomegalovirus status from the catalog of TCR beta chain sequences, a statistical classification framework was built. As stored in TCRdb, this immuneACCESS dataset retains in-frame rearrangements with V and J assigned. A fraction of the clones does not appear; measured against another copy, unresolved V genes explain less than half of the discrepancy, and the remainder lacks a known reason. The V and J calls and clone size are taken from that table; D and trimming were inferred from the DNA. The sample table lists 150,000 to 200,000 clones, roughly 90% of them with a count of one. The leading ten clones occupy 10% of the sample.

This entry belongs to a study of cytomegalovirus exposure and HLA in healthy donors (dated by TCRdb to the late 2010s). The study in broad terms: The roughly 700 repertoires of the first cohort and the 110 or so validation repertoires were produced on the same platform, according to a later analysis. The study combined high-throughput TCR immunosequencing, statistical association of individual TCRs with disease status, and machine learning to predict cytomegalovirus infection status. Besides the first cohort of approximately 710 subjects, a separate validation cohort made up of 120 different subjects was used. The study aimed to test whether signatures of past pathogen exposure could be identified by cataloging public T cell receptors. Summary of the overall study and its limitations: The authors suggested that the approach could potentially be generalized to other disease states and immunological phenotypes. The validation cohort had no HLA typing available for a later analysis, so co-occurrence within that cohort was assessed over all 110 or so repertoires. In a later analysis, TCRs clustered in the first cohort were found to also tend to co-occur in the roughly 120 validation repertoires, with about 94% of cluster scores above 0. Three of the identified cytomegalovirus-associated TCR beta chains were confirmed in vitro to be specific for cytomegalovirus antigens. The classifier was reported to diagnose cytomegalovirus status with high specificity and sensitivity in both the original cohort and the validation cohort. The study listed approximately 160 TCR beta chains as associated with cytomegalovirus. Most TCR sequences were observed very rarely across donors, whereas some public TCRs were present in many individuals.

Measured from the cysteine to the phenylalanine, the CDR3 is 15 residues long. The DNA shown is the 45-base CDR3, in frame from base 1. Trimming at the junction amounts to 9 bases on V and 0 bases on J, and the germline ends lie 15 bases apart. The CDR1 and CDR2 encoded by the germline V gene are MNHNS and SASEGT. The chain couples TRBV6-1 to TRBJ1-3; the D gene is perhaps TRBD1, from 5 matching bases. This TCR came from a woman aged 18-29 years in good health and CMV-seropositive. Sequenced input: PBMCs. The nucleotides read TGTGCCAGTCGACAAGGGGAGGCCTCTGGAAACACCATATATTTT. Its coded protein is CASRQGEASGNTIYF.